The source of this T cell receptor beta chain is a study of beta chain features in type 1 diabetes. This clone was seen only a few times. Sequencing targeted expressed TCRB transcripts, as all isolated RNA had been reverse transcribed. Some clones are missing from TCRdb's copy, which holds only in-frame ones; the method was immunoSEQ multiplex PCR. The sample has under 950,000 clones, 15% to 20% seen once. Sequencing input: naive CD4+ T cells from blood. This clonotype was obtained from a woman under 30 in good health.

The CDR3 is CASSTPLPDTQYF. The CDR3 region has the DNA TGTGCCAGCAGTACCCCCTTGCCGGATACGCAGTATTTT. The chain carries TRBV28 and TRBJ2-3; D gene uncertain. The CDR3 has 13 residues. Between the trimmed V and J ends, which lost 5 bases and 6 bases, there was a span of 12 bases. Germline V gives CDR1 MDHEN, CDR2 SYDVKM.